This TCR beta chain was recorded in a study of blood T cells in healthy people across ages. The CDR3 is 13 residues long. CDR1 DFQATT and CDR2 SNEGSKA come from the germline V gene (reference sequence). A note on this clonotype: A much larger clone differs from this one at a single base, so this may be a read error.

A second about 7 to 12 cycle PCR used barcoded and J-beta primers. TCRdb redid the calling of the 5' RACE reads with MiXCR, one entry per CDR3 protein. This table holds about 640,000 distinct CDR3 sequences, approximately 30% found once. This rearrangement joins TRBV20-1 to TRBJ1-2; 11 nucleotides agree with TRBD1. The TCR originated in a woman older than 75 in good health. Sequenced: blood. DNA for the CDR3: TGCGGCGGGACCGGGACAGGGGGGTATGGCTACACCTTC. Amino acids: CGGTGTGGYGYTF.